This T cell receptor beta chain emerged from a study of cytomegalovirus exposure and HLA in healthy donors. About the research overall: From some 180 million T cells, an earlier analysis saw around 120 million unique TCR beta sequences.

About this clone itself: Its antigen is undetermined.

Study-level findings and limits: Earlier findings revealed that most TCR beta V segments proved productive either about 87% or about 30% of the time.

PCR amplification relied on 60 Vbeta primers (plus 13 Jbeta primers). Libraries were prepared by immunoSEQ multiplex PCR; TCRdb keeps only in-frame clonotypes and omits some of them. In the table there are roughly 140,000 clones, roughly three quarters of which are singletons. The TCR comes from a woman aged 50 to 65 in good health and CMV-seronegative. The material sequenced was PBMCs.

Written as DNA, the CDR3 is TGTGCCATCAGTGAGGAGCGGCGTGGCACTGAAGCTTTCTTT. It specifies CAISEERRGTEAFF. The chain links TRBV10-3 to TRBJ1-1, with D unresolved. Germline loops: CDR1 ENHRY, CDR2 SYGVKD. CDR3 length: 14 residues. V lost 2 bases to trimming and J lost 4 bases, with 11 bases between them.